This passage covers 22 T cell receptor beta chains from one sample sequenced in a study of shared clonotypes between healthy human individuals. The data were produced by immunoSEQ multiplex PCR, yet TCRdb's version contains in-frame clones alone and is incomplete. The sample lists 2,500,000 or so clones; around nine tenths were seen once. The sample taken for sequencing was naive CD4+ T cells sorted from blood. This sample's subset: CD45RA+ positively selected. These receptors originate from a man aged 18 to 35 in good health.

The table lists this clone with a count of one. The rearrangement links TRBV6-6 to TRBJ2-1; D is possibly TRBD2 (6 bases). Trimming shortened V by 7 bases and J by 0 bases, and 13 bases separated the two germline ends. The CDR3 is made up of 15 amino acids. Germline values: CDR1 MNHNY, CDR2 SVGAGI (reference sequence). CDR3 bases: TGTGCCAGCATCGTAGCGGCGAGCTCCTACAATGAGCAGTTCTTC. Its translation is CASIVAASSYNEQFF.

This chain uses TRBV5-4 with TRBJ2-7; the D gene is possibly TRBD1 (6 bases). Germline V gene data show CDR1 as SGHNT and CDR2 as YYREEE (reference sequence). The CDR3 length is 14 residues. The V end was cut by 0 bases, the J end by 7 bases, with 14 bases between. CDR3 residues: CASSLETGPREQYF. CDR3 bases: TGTGCCAGCAGCTTGGAAACAGGGCCGAGGGAGCAGTACTTC.

The chain joins TRBV10-1 to TRBJ2-7, with D maybe TRBD1 (6 bases). V lost 5 bases, J lost 9 bases, and 23 bases lay in between. Germline V gene data show CDR1 as WNHNN and CDR2 as SYGVQD (reference sequence). This CDR3 has 15 amino acids. The CDR3 is CASSPPGTTRGLQYF. In DNA, the CDR3 is TGCGCCAGCAGTCCACCGGGGACAACACGCGGGTTGCAGTACTTC.

V is TRBV10-1 and J is TRBJ2-2, with 9 nucleotides matching TRBD2. Per the germline V gene, CDR1 is WNHNN and CDR2 is SYGVQD (reference sequence). CDR3 length: 13 amino acids. V gave up 5 bases and J gave up 5 bases; unmatched junction bases: 0. The CDR3 DNA reads as TGCGCCAGCAGTACTAGCGGGACCGGGGAGCTGTTTTTT. This translates into CASSTSGTGELFF.

This chain connects TRBV5-4 to TRBJ2-7, with 11 bases lining up with TRBD2. Trimming at V came to 2 bases and at J to 5 bases, leaving 3 bases not matched to a gene. This CDR3 is 14 amino acids long. The germline CDR1 and CDR2 sequences are SGHNT and YYREEE (reference sequence). The CDR3 coding sequence is TGTGCCAGCAGCTTTACTAGCGGGAGTAACGAGCAGTACTTC. Amino acid sequence: CASSFTSGSNEQYF.

This clone was recorded only once. V gene TRBV6-5 combines with J gene TRBJ2-7; D uncertain. V was shortened by 5 bases and J by 6 bases, with 8 bases between the two germline ends. CDR3 length: 11 residues. Germline CDR1 is MNHEY and CDR2 is SVGAGI. The CDR3 DNA is TGTGCCAGCAGTCGGGTCCCCGAGCAGTACTTC. Its translation is CASSRVPEQYF.

The V gene is TRBV10-3, the J gene TRBJ2-5; 8 positions agree with TRBD1. The CDR3 has 14 residues. The J segment lost 6 bases and the V segment lost 5 bases, leaving 8 bases of the junction unmatched. The germline V gene encodes CDR1 ENHRY and CDR2 SYGVKD. The CDR3 DNA sequence: TGTGCCATCAGTCCCGGACAGGGAGGACAGACCCAGTACTTC. Its translation: CAISPGQGGQTQYF.

Note on this clone: Other DNA variants within this sample encode the same CDR3. The rearrangement joins TRBV5-1 to TRBJ1-1, with 7 bases matching TRBD1. Germline V gene lookup returns CDR1 SGHRS and CDR2 YFSETQ. This CDR3 has 14 residues. The junction had 5 bases not matched to a gene; V was cut back by 2 bases and J by 4 bases. The CDR3 protein is CASSLQGRGTEAFF. In nucleotides, the CDR3 is TGCGCCAGCAGCTTACAGGGGAGAGGCACTGAAGCTTTCTTT.

The V call is TRBV29-1, the J call TRBJ1-1; D gene unclear. In germline, CDR1 is SQVTM, CDR2 ANQGSEA. This CDR3 spans 13 amino acids. Trimming stripped 6 bases from V and 3 bases from J, with 14 bases between. The chain's CDR3 is CSVQVVSDTEAFF. Here the CDR3 DNA reads TGCAGCGTGCAGGTGGTATCGGACACTGAAGCTTTCTTT.

The chain joins TRBV28 to TRBJ1-1, with D hard to call. The CDR3 is 13 amino acids. Trimming removed 4 bases at V and 3 bases at J, with 9 bases between. From germline, CDR1 is MDHEN and CDR2 SYDVKM. The CDR3 sequence: CASSYNFHTEAFF. The CDR3 bases are TGTGCCAGCAGTTATAATTTCCACACTGAAGCTTTCTTT.

On this clone: An end of the junction does not agree with germline; a read error may underlie this. This chain uses TRBV29-1 with TRBJ1-4; weak D call: TRBD1 (5 bases). CDR1 and CDR2 from the germline V gene are SQVTM and ANQGSEA. This CDR3 is 14 amino acids long. CDR3 sequence: CSVEGTATNEKLFF. The CDR3 DNA follows: TGCAGCGTAGAAGGGACGGCAACTAATGAAAAACTGTTTTTT.

The rearrangement uses TRBV2 and TRBJ1-2, with D perhaps matching TRBD1 (5 bases). From germline, CDR1 is SNHLY and CDR2 FYNNEI. Between the trimmed V and J ends, which lost 10 bases and 5 bases, there was a span of 11 bases. The CDR3 contains 11 residues. The CDR3 DNA follows: TGTGCCACCCTCGACAGATATGGCTACACCTTC. This sequence encodes CATLDRYGYTF.

The V gene is TRBV27, the J gene TRBJ2-7; D perhaps matches TRBD2 (5 bases). V was cut by 10 bases and J by 0 bases, with 13 bases left in between. The CDR3 extends over 13 amino acids. CDR1 is MNHEY, CDR2 SMNVEV, per germline (reference sequence). Here the CDR3 reads CATWERSSYEQYF. CDR3 DNA sequence: TGTGCCACCTGGGAGCGGAGCTCCTACGAGCAGTACTTC.

This clone has a single count. V usage is TRBV9 and J usage is TRBJ1-1; the D is unclear. From germline, CDR1 is SGDLS and CDR2 YYNGEE. Trimming took 4 bases from V and 2 from J, leaving 12 bases between them. The CDR3 runs to 14 residues. The CDR3 loop reads CASSRTSENTEAFF. For the CDR3, the DNA is TGTGCCAGCAGCCGAACCTCGGAAAACACTGAAGCTTTCTTT.

The V call is TRBV28, the J call TRBJ1-4, with a possible D match to TRBD1 (6 bases). V was pared by 5 bases and J by 5 bases, with 21 bases between. Germline-derived CDR1 and CDR2 are MDHEN and SYDVKM. The CDR3 covers 17 residues. CDR3 DNA: TGTGCCAGCAGTCTTTCCCGTAAGGGGACATACAATGAAAAACTGTTTTTT. Translation: CASSLSRKGTYNEKLFF.

V and J are TRBV7-2 and TRBJ2-2; 7 bases map to TRBD1. The V gene's germline CDR1 is SGHTA and CDR2 FQGNSA. After removal of 5 bases from V and 3 bases from J, the junction contained 3 bases not matched to a gene. The CDR3 length is 14 residues. The CDR3 loop is CASSLGTDTGELFF. For the CDR3, the DNA is TGTGCCAGCAGCCTAGGGACAGACACCGGGGAGCTGTTTTTT.

J is TRBJ2-1 and V is TRBV7-2, with D maybe TRBD2 (5 bases). Per germline, CDR1 SGHTA and CDR2 FQGNSA. There are 15 residues in the CDR3. V lost 4 bases, J lost 9 bases, and 19 bases lay in between. CDR3 coding DNA: TGTGCCAGCAGCTCCGCCCTGGGTCCGGCGGGTGAGCAGTTCTTC. It encodes CASSSALGPAGEQFF.

The chain joins TRBV19 to TRBJ2-3, with TRBD2 as a possible D gene (6 bases). CDR1 and CDR2 from the germline V gene are LNHDA and SQIVND (reference sequence). CDR3 size: 15 residues. V lost 8 bases and J 2 bases, leaving 17 bases between the germline ends. In nucleotides, the CDR3 is TGTGCCAGTGAGGCCTCCGGGACTTACACAGATACGCAGTATTTT. The encoded protein is CASEASGTYTDTQYF.

The rearrangement links TRBV9 to TRBJ1-2; D remains unclear. Germline CDR1 SGDLS, CDR2 YYNGEE. Trimming removed 0 bases from V and 5 bases from J, with 11 bases in between. The CDR3 extends over 14 amino acids. The CDR3 region has the DNA TGTGCCAGCAGCGTAGGAGTGGGCATGTATGGCTACACCTTC. Its translation: CASSVGVGMYGYTF.

The chain uses TRBV4-1 and TRBJ1-1; D not resolved. The V end lost 1 base, the J end lost 1 base, and 10 bases lay between the germline ends. Germline assignment: CDR1 MGHRA and CDR2 YSYEKL. The CDR3 covers 15 residues. CDR3 loop: CASSQVERGNTEAFF. CDR3 nucleotides: TGCGCCAGCAGCCAAGTGGAACGGGGGAACACTGAAGCTTTCTTT.

The V gene is TRBV7-9, the J gene TRBJ1-4; D is undetermined. Trimming took 3 bases from V and 0 from J, leaving 17 bases between them. The CDR3 has 18 residues. Germline values: CDR1 SEHNR, CDR2 FQNEAQ (reference sequence). The chain's CDR3 is CASSLTTRMRATNEKLFF. The DNA of the CDR3 is TGTGCCAGCAGCTTGACCACACGGATGCGTGCAACTAATGAAAAACTGTTTTTT. Based on the CDR3 plus reference TRBV7-9 and TRBJ1-4, the full variable domain is DTGVSQNPRHKITKRGQNVTFRCDPISEHNRLYWYRQTLGQGPEFLTYFQNEAQLEKSRLLSDRFSAERPKGSFSTLEIQRTEQGDSAMYLCASSLTTRMRATNEKLFFGSGTQLSVL.

The rearrangement joins TRBV11-2 to TRBJ1-3; no definite D call. V lost 4 bases and J lost 0, with 10 bases in between. CDR3 length: 15 amino acids. Germline V CDR1 and CDR2: SGHAT, FQNNGV. The DNA for the CDR3 is TGTGCCAGCAGCTCGTCCGGGAACTCTGGAAACACCATATATTTT. This codes for CASSSSGNSGNTIYF.